A single sample is the source of the 15 T cell receptor beta chains below, sequenced in a study of cytomegalovirus exposure and HLA in healthy donors. The PCR ran on 60 Vbeta and 13 Jbeta primers. Profiled with immunoSEQ multiplex PCR; TCRdb holds only in-frame clones, not every one. The listing records some 110,000 clones. The source material was PBMCs. Every receptor here comes from a man aged 25 to 45 in good health and CMV-seronegative.

This chain uses TRBV27 with TRBJ1-6; 8 positions match TRBD1. Losses at the gene ends were 1 base for V and 5 bases for J; bases not matched to a gene: 7. Germline lookup yields CDR1 MNHEY and CDR2 SMNVEV (reference sequence). The CDR3 totals 17 residues. CDR3 DNA: TGTGCCAGCAGTTTATGGGCCAGGGGGCGAGATAATTCACCCCTCCACTTT. This encodes CASSLWARGRDNSPLHF.

V is TRBV7-9 and J is TRBJ2-5; possibly TRBD1 for D (5 bases). The CDR3 extends over 15 amino acids. Trimming removed 3 bases at V and 0 bases at J, with 11 bases between. Germline V gene lookup returns CDR1 SEHNR and CDR2 FQNEAQ (reference sequence). The CDR3 reads CASSFSGRDQETQYF. The CDR3 nucleotides read TGTGCCAGCAGCTTTTCGGGCAGGGACCAAGAGACCCAGTACTTC.

The gene calls are TRBV30 and TRBJ2-2; D may be TRBD2 (7 bases). Trimming removed 3 bases at V and 4 bases at J, with 9 bases between. The germline V gene has CDR1 GTSNPN and CDR2 SVGIG (reference sequence). The CDR3 has 13 residues. CDR3 coding DNA: TGTGCCTGGAGAGGGGGGGCCACCGGGGAGCTGTTTTTT. It specifies CAWRGGATGELFF. Looking up the rest from reference TRBV30 and TRBJ2-2 gives the full variable domain: SQTIHQWPATLVQPVGSPLSLECTVEGTSNPNLYWYRQAAGRGLQLLFYSVGIGQISSEVPQNLSASRPQDRQFILSSKKLLLSDSGFYLCAWRGGATGELFFGEGSRLTVL.

V is TRBV25-1 and J is TRBJ1-6; D possibly corresponds to TRBD1 (6 bases). Germline V gene data show CDR1 as MGHDK and CDR2 as SYGVNS. This CDR3 contains 15 residues. V was clipped by 1 base and J by 10 bases, with 14 bases between them. CDR3 sequence reads: CASSELQGRRSPLHF. CDR3 DNA sequence: TGTGCCAGCAGTGAATTACAGGGTAGGCGGTCACCCCTCCACTTT.

The chain uses TRBV11-3 and TRBJ2-2; perhaps TRBD1 as D (5 bases). Germline V gene data show CDR1 as SGHNT and CDR2 as YENEEA. With 3 bases removed from V and 5 bases from J, the gap between germline ends came to 10 bases. This CDR3 region has 14 residues. The CDR3 is CASSLEYRTGELFF. Written as DNA, the CDR3 is TGTGCCAGCAGCTTGGAATACAGGACCGGGGAGCTGTTTTTT.

Notes on this clone: A read error may produce the germline difference seen at one junction end. The chain joins TRBV5-4 to TRBJ1-1; 7 positions agree with TRBD1. This CDR3 comprises 11 residues. CDR1 and CDR2 from the germline V gene are SGHNT and YYREEE (reference sequence). The CDR3 region is CASSSDRAENF. DNA of the CDR3: TGTGCCAGCAGCTCCGACAGGGCCGAAAACTTT. Based on the CDR3 plus reference TRBV5-4 and TRBJ1-1, the full variable domain is ETGVTQSPTHLIKTRGQQVTLRCSSQSGHNTVSWYQQALGQGPQFIFQYYREEENGRGNFPPRFSGLQFPNYSSELNVNALELDDSALYLCASSSDRAENFGQGTRLTVV.

This chain joins TRBV6-4 and TRBJ2-2; no clear D gene. This CDR3 is built from 14 residues. Germline V lookup: CDR1 MRHNA, CDR2 SNTAGT. The ends were cut back, 0 bases at V and 8 bases at J, with 10 bases in the middle. The CDR3 loop is CASSDSAPPGELFF. The CDR3 bases are TGTGCCAGCAGTGACTCGGCCCCCCCAGGGGAGCTGTTTTTT.

This sequence joins TRBV5-1 and TRBJ2-5, with D uncertain. The CDR3 spans 12 residues. The germline V gene has CDR1 SGHRS and CDR2 YFSETQ. V was pared by 0 bases and J by 5 bases, with 5 bases between. The CDR3 here is CASSLALETQYF. The CDR3 bases are TGCGCCAGCAGCTTGGCTTTGGAGACCCAGTACTTC.

This rearrangement joins TRBV5-6 to TRBJ2-5, with TRBD1 matching 9 bases. The CDR3 spans 17 residues. Germline lookup yields CDR1 SGHDT and CDR2 YYEEEE. Trimming at V came to 4 bases and at J to 2 bases, leaving 12 bases not matched to a gene. Here the CDR3 DNA reads TGTGCCAGCAGCCCGTTGGGGGACAGGGTGGGGCAAGAGACCCAGTACTTC. Its translation: CASSPLGDRVGQETQYF.

The chain is built from TRBV5-6 and TRBJ2-1; the D is unclear. Germline V CDR1 and CDR2: SGHDT, YYEEEE. CDR3 length: 15 amino acids. V gave up 2 bases and J gave up 2 bases, with 11 bases separating them. DNA of the CDR3: TGTGCCAGCAGCTTACCAGAAAGAACCTACAATGAGCAGTTCTTC. Residues: CASSLPERTYNEQFF.

The chain links TRBV11-2 to TRBJ2-2; TRBD1 aligns across 7 bases. The ends lost 5 bases at V and 5 bases at J; junction bases unmatched: 2. This CDR3 is built from 13 residues. Germline CDR1 reads SGHAT; CDR2 reads FQNNGV. DNA of the CDR3: TGTGCCAGCAGCCCAGGGGGAACCGGGGAGCTGTTTTTT. This gives the protein CASSPGGTGELFF. The complete variable domain, with remaining parts taken from reference TRBV11-2 and TRBJ2-2, reads EAGVAQSPRYKIIEKRQSVAFWCNPISGHATLYWYQQILGQGPKLLIQFQNNGVVDDSQLPKDRFSAERLKGVDSTLKIQPAKLEDSAVYLCASSPGGTGELFFGEGSRLTVL.

This chain joins TRBV19 and TRBJ1-3; no clear D. Trimming shortened V by 0 bases and J by 4 bases, and 4 bases separated the two germline ends. This CDR3 comprises 13 residues. Germline CDR1 reads LNHDA; CDR2 reads SQIVND (reference sequence). CDR3 loop: CASSIDLGNTIYF. The CDR3 nucleotides read TGTGCCAGTAGTATAGATCTAGGAAACACCATATATTTT.

The V call is TRBV18, the J call TRBJ2-2, with 9 bases fitting TRBD1. Germline CDR1 and CDR2: KGHSH and LQKENI. Germline trimming cut 1 base from V and 6 bases from J; bases unmatched to any gene: 6. The length of the CDR3 is 16 residues. In DNA form, the CDR3 reads TGTGCCAGCTCACCACGGGGACAGGGCGCCCCCGGGGAGCTGTTTTTT. This encodes CASSPRGQGAPGELFF.

The chain couples TRBV23-1 to TRBJ1-5, with 7 bases that match TRBD1. TRBV23-1 falls under the ORF class, with uncertain function. This CDR3 spans 16 amino acids. J lost 7 bases, V lost 7 bases, and 16 bases had no gene match. CDR3: CASTGRGSGGGQPQHF. In DNA, the CDR3 is TGCGCCAGCACCGGACGTGGCTCAGGGGGAGGACAGCCCCAGCATTTT.

The J gene is TRBJ1-5, the V gene TRBV19; the D gene is possibly TRBD1 (6 bases). Germline CDR1 reads LNHDA; CDR2 reads SQIVND (reference sequence). The CDR3 runs 16 residues. V shed 3 bases and J shed 9 bases, with 21 bases lying between them. The DNA for the CDR3 is TGTGCCAGTAGTATTTTCACAGGGAGCTTACAGGGGCCCCAGCATTTT. Translation: CASSIFTGSLQGPQHF.